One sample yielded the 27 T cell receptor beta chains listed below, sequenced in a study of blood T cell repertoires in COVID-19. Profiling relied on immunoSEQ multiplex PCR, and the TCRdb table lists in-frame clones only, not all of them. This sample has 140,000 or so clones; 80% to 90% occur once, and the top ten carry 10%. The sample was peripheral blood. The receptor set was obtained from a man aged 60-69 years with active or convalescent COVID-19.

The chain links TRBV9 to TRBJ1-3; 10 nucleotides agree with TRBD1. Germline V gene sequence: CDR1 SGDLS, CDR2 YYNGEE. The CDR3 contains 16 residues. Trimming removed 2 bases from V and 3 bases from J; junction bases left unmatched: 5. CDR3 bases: TGTGCCAGCAGCGTCCTGACAGGGGGCATTGGAAACACCATATATTTT. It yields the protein CASSVLTGGIGNTIYF.

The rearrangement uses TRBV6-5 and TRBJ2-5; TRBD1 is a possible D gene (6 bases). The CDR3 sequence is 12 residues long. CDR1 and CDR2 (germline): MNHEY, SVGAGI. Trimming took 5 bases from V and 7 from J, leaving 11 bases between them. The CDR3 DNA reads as TGTGCCAGCAGTACAGGGTTCGGGACCCAGTACTTC. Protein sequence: CASSTGFGTQYF.

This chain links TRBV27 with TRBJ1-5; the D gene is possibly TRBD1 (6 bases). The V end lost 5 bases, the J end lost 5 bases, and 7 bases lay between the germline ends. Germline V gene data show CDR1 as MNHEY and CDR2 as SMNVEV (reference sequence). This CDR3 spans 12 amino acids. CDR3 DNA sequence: TGTGCCAGCAGTACAGGGTATCAGCCCCAGCATTTT. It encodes CASSTGYQPQHF.

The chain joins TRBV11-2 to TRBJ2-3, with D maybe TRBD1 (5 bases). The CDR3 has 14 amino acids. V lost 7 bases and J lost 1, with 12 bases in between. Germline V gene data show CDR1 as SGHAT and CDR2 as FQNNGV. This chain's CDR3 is CASKLRGGTDTQYF. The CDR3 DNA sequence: TGTGCCAGCAAGCTTAGGGGTGGCACAGATACGCAGTATTTT.

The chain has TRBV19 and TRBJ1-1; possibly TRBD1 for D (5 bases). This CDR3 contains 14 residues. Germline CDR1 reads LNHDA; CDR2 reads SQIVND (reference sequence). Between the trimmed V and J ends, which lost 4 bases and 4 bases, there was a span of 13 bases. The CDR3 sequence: CASSKGLKVTEAFF. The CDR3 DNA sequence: TGTGCCAGTAGTAAGGGGCTTAAGGTCACTGAAGCTTTCTTT.

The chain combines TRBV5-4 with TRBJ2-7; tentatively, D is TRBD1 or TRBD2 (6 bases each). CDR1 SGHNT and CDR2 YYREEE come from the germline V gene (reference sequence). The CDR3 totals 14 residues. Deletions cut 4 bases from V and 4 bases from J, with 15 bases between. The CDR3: CASSVDSGGYEQYF. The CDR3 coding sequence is TGTGCCAGCAGCGTGGACAGTGGAGGGTACGAGCAGTACTTC.

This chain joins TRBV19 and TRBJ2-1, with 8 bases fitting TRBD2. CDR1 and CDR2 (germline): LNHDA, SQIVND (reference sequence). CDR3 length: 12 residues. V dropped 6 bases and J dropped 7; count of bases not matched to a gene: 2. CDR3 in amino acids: CASSGRGNEQFF. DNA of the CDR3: TGTGCCAGTAGCGGGAGGGGAAATGAGCAGTTCTTC.

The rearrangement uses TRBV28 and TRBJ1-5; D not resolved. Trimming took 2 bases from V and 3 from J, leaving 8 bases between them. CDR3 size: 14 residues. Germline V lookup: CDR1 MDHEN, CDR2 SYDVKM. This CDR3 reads CASSLQGVNQPQHF. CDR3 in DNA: TGTGCCAGCAGTTTACAAGGAGTCAATCAGCCCCAGCATTTT.

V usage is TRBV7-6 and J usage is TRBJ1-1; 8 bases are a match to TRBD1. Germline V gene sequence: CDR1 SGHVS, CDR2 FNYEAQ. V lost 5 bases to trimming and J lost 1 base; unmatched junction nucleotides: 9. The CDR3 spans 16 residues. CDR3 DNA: TGTGCCAGCAGCGCTCCCATCGGACAGGGGAACACTGAAGCTTTCTTT. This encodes CASSAPIGQGNTEAFF.

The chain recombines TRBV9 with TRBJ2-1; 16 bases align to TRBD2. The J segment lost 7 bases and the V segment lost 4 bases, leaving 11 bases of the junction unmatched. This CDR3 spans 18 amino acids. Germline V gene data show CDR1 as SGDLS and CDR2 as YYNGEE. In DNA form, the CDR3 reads TGTGCCAGCAGCCTGGGACTAGCGGGAGGGCGGTTGGAAAATGAGCAGTTCTTC. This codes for CASSLGLAGGRLENEQFF.

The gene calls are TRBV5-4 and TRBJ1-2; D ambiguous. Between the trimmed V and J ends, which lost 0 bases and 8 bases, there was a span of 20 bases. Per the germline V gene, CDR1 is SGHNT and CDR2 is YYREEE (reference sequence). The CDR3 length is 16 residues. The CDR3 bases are TGTGCCAGCAGCTTGGGCGGGGAACCCCTGGTTGGCGGCTACACCTTC. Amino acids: CASSLGGEPLVGGYTF. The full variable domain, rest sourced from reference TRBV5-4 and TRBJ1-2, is ETGVTQSPTHLIKTRGQQVTLRCSSQSGHNTVSWYQQALGQGPQFIFQYYREEENGRGNFPPRFSGLQFPNYSSELNVNALELDDSALYLCASSLGGEPLVGGYTFGSGTRLTVV.

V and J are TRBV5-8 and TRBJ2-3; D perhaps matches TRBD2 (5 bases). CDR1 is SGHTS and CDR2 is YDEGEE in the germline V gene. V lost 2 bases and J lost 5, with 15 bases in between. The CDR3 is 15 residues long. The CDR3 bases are TGTGCCAGCAGCTTAGTAACTAGTCGCATAGATACGCAGTATTTT. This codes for CASSLVTSRIDTQYF.

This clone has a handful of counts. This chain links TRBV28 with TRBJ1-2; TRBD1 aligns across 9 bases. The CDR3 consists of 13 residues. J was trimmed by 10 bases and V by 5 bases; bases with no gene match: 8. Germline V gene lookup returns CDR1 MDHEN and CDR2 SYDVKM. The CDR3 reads CASSPGQGNDYTF. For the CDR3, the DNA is TGTGCCAGCAGTCCAGGACAGGGGAATGACTACACCTTC.

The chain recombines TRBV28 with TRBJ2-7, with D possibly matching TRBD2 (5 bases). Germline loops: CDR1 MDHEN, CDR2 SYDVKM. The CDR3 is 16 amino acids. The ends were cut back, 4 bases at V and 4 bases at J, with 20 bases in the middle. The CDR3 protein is CASSSPIDQEAYEQYF. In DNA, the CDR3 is TGTGCCAGCAGTTCCCCGATCGATCAGGAGGCGTACGAGCAGTACTTC.

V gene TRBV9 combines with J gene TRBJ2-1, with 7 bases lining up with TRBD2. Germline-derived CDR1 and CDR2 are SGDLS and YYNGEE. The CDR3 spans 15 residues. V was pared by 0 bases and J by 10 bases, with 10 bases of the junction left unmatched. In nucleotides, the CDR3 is TGTGCCAGCAGCGTAGGGGTAGCGGGTGCTAGGGAGCAGTTCTTC. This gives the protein CASSVGVAGAREQFF.

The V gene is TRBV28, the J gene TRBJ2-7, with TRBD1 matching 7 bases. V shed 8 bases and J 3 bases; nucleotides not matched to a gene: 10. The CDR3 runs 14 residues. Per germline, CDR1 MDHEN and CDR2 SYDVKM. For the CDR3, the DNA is TGTGCCAGCGCTACAGGGGTTGTAGGCTACGAGCAGTACTTC. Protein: CASATGVVGYEQYF.

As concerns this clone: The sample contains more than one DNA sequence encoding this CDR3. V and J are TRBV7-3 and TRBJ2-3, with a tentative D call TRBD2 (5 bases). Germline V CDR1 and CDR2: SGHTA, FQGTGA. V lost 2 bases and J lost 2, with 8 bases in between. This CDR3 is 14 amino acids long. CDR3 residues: CASSLGGNTDTQYF. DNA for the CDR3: TGTGCCAGCAGCTTAGGAGGCAACACAGATACGCAGTATTTT.

CDR3 region: CASSLGLAGEDTQYF. The CDR3, as DNA: TGTGCCAGCAGCTTAGGGCTAGCGGGAGAAGATACGCAGTATTTT. The V and J genes are TRBV7-3 and TRBJ2-3; 10 nucleotides match TRBD2. The germline CDR1 and CDR2 sequences are SGHTA and FQGTGA. The CDR3 has 15 residues. V shed 2 bases, J shed 5 bases, and the junction held 4 bases outside the gene matches. Full variable domain (missing parts from reference TRBV7-3 and TRBJ2-3): GAGVSQTPSNKVTEKGKYVELRCDPISGHTALYWYRQSLGQGPEFLIYFQGTGAADDSGLPNDRFFAVRPEGSVSTLKIQRTERGDSAVYLCASSLGLAGEDTQYFGPGTRLTVL.

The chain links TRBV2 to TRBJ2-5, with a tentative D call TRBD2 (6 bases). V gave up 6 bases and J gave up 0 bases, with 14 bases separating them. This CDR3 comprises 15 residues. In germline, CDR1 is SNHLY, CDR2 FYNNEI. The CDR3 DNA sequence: TGTGCCAGCAGAGGACTAAGGGGATACCAAGAGACCCAGTACTTC. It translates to CASRGLRGYQETQYF.

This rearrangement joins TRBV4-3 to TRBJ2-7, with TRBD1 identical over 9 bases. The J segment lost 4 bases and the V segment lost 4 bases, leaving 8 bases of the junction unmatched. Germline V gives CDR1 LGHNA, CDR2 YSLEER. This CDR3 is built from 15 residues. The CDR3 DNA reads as TGCGCCAGCAGCCCATACGGGACAGGGCGTTACGAGCAGTACTTC. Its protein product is CASSPYGTGRYEQYF.

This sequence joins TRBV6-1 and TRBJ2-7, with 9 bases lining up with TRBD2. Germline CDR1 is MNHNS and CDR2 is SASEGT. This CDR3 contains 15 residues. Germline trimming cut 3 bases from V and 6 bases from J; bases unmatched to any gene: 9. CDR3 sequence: CASSESTSGLREQYF. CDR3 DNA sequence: TGTGCCAGCAGTGAGTCGACTAGCGGATTACGCGAGCAGTACTTC.

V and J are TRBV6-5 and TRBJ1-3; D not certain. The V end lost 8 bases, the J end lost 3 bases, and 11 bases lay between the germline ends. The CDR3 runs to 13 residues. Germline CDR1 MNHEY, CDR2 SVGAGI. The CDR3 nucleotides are TGTGCCAGCGAGGGCTTCGGTGGAAACACCATATATTTT. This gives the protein CASEGFGGNTIYF.

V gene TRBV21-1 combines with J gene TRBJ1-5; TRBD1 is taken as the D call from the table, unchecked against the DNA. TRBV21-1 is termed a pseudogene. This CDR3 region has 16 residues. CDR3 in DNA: TGTGCCAGCAGCAAAGTCGAACAGGGCGACAATCAGCCCCAGCATTTT. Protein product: CASSKVEQGDNQPQHF.

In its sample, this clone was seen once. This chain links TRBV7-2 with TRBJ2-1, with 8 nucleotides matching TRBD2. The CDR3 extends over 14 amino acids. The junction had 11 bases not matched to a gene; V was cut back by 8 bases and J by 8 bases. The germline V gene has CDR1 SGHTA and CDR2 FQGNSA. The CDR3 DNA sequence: TGTGCCAGCTTTCTGGGACTAGTATGGCATGAGCAGTTCTTC. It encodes CASFLGLVWHEQFF.

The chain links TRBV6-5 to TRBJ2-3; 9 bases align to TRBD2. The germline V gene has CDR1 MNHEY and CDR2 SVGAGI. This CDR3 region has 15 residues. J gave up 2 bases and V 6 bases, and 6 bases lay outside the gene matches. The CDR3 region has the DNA TGTGCCAGCAGGCGACTAGCGGAACACACAGATACGCAGTATTTT. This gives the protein CASRRLAEHTDTQYF.

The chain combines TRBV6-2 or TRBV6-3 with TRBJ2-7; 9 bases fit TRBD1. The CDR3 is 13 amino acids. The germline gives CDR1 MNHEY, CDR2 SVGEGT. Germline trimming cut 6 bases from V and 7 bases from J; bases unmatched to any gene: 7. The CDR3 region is CASSPQGADEQYF. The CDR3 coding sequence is TGTGCCAGCAGCCCACAGGGGGCAGATGAGCAGTACTTC.

The DNA for the CDR3 is TGTGCCAGCAGTGGGGGACAGGGGGCATGGGAGCAGTACTTC. This translates into CASSGGQGAWEQYF. This chain connects TRBV25-1 to TRBJ2-7; 12 bases match TRBD1. The germline V gene encodes CDR1 MGHDK and CDR2 SYGVNS. Trimming removed 4 bases from V and 7 bases from J; junction bases left unmatched: 5. The CDR3 is 14 amino acids.